The sequence of this TCR beta chain was determined in a study of T cell repertoires in cytomegalovirus infection. Broader study findings: Public TCR beta family frequency separated CMV-and-HLA carriers, including in an independent cohort.

TCRdb itself ran the reads through MiXCR, one entry per CDR3 protein. The sample yields about 150,000 distinct CDR3 sequences, 15% to 20% seen once. Comment on this clonotype: What it binds is unknown.

This clonotype was sampled from a human donor in good health (CMV status not recorded). Some clones in this sample may be carry-over from other donors' samples. The sample taken for sequencing was CD8+ T cells from PBMCs.

The DNA for the CDR3 is TGTGCCAGCAGCTCGGACTCGGAGGGTACCTACGAGCAGTACTTC. This encodes CASSSDSEGTYEQYF. J is TRBJ2-7 and V is TRBV5-5; D is possibly TRBD2 (6 bases). The CDR3 spans 15 residues. Per the germline V gene, CDR1 is SGHKS and CDR2 is YYEKEE (reference sequence). V lost 3 bases and J 2 bases, leaving 15 bases between the germline ends.